The T cell receptor beta chain under discussion was sequenced for a study of a mutant IDH1 vaccine in newly diagnosed glioma. On this clone itself: The antigen is unknown.

The CDR3 sequence is 17 residues long. Germline CDR1 and CDR2: LGHNA and YNFKEQ. With V trimmed by 4 bases and J by 2 bases, 12 bases remained unmatched. Repertoires were generated with immunoSEQ multiplex PCR, while TCRdb's copy carries only in-frame clones and drops some. Of roughly 86,000 clones in the sample, around four fifths were seen once. Time point described: week 47, end of study. Each dose of the vaccine consisted of 300 ug of mutant IDH1 20-mer peptide, with topical imiquimod. This specimen consisted of PBMCs, obtained from a glioma patient whose treatment included an IDH1 peptide vaccine. This clonotype was obtained from a man aged 35 to 55 with glioma. The V gene is TRBV4-2, the J gene TRBJ2-3; 7 bases are a match to TRBD2. CDR3 sequence (DNA): TGTGCCAGCAGCCCCAAAACGGCTAGCGGCCACACAGATACGCAGTATTTT. Translation gives CASSPKTASGHTDTQYF.